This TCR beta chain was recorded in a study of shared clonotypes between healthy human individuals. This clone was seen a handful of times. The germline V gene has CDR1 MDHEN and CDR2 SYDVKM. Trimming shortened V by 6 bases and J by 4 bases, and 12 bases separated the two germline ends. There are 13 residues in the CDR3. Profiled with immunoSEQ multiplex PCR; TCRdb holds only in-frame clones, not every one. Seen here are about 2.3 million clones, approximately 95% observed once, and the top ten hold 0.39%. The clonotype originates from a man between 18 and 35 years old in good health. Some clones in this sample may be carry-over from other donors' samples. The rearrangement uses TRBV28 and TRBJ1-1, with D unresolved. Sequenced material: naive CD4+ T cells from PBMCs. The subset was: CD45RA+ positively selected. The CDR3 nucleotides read TGTGCCAGCAGGCTATCGGTGACCACTGAAGCTTTCTTT. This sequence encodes CASRLSVTTEAFF.